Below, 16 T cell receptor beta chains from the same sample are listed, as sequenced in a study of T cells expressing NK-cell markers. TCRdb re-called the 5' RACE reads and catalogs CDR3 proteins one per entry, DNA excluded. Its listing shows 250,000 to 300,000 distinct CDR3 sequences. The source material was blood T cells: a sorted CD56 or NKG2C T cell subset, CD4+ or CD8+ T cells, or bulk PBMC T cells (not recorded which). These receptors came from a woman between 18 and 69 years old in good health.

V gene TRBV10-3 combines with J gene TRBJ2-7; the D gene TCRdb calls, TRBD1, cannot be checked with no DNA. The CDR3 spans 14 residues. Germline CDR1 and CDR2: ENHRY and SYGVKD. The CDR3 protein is CATAGSDRASEQYF.

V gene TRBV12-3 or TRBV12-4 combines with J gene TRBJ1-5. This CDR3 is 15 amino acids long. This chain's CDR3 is CASTLRAGSTQPQHF.

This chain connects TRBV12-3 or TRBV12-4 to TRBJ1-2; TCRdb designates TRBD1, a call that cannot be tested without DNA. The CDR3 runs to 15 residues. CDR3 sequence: CASRLPGTGYYGYTF.

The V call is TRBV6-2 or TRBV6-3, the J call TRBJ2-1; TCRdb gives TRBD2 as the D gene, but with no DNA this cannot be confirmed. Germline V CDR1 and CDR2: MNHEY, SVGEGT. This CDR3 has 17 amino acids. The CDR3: CASSPSTASGRNNEQFF.

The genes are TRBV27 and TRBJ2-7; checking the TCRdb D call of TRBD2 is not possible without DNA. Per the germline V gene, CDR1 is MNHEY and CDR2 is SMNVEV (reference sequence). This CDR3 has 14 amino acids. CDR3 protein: CASSWGTDPYEQYF.

The CDR3 loop reads CASSLRTGVRTGELFF. This chain joins TRBV28 and TRBJ2-2; the TRBD1 assignment by TCRdb is unverifiable without DNA. The CDR3 is 16 residues long. Per the germline V gene, CDR1 is MDHEN and CDR2 is SYDVKM.

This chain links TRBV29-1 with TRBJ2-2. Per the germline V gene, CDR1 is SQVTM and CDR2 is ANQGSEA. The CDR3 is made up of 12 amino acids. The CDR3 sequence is CSGQSNTGELFF.

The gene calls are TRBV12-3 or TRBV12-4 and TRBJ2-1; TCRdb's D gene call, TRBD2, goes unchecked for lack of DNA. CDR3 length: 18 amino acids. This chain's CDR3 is CASSWVPSGDSSYNEQFF.

The CDR3: CASSWTSNGDTQYF. The chain joins TRBV5-6 to TRBJ2-3; TCRdb indicates TRBD2, and absent DNA this call remains unverified. The CDR3 is made up of 14 amino acids. The germline gives CDR1 SGHDT, CDR2 YYEEEE.

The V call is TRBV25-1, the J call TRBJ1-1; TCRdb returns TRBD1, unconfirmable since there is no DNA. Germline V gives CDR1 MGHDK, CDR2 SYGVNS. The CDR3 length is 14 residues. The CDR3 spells CASSNDRLNTEAFF. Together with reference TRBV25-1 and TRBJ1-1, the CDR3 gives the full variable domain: EADIYQTPRYLVIGTGKKITLECSQTMGHDKMYWYQQDPGMELHLIHYSYGVNSTEKGDLSSESTVSRIRTEHFPLTLESARPSHTSQYLCASSNDRLNTEAFFGQGTRLTVV.

The CDR3 is CSARDRSRGWGTF. V gene TRBV20-1 combines with J gene TRBJ1-2; without DNA, the TCRdb call of TRBD1 cannot be checked. The germline CDR1 and CDR2 sequences are DFQATT and SNEGSKA (reference sequence). The CDR3 sequence is 13 residues long.

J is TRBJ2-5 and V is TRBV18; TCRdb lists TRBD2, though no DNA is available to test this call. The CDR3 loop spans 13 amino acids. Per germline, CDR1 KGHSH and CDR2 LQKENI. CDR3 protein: CASSPGLQETQYF. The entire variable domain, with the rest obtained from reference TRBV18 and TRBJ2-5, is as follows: NAGVMQNPRHLVRRRGQEARLRCSPMKGHSHVYWYRQLPEEGLKFMVYLQKENIIDESGMPKERFSAEFPKEGPSILRIQQVVRGDSAAYFCASSPGLQETQYFGPGTRLLVL.

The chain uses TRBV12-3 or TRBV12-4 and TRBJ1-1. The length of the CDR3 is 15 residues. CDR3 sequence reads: CASSLGRTPNTEAFF.

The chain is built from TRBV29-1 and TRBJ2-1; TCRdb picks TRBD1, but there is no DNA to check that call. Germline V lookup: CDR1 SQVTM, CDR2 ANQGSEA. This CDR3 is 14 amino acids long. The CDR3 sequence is CSVWDRGRSNEQFF.

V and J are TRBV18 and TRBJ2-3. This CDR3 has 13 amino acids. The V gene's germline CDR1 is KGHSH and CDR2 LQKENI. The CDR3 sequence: CASSPPVTDTQYF.

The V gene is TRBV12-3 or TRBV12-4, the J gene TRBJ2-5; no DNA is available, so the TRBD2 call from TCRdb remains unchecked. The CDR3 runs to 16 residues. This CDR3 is CASSFRLAGGRETQYF.